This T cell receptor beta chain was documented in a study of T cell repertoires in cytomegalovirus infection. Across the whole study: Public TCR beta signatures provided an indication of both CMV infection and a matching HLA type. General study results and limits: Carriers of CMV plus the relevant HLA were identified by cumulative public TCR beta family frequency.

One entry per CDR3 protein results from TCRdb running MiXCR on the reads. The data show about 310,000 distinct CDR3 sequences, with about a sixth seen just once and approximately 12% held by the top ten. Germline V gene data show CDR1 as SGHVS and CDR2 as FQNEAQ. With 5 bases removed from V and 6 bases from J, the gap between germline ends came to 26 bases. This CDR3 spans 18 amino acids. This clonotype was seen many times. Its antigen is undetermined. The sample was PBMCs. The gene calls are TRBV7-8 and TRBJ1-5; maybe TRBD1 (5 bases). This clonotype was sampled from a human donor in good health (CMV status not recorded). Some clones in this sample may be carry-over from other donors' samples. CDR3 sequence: CASSADDAGQISRQPQHF. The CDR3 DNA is TGTGCCAGCAGCGCAGACGACGCAGGACAAATTAGTCGTCAGCCCCAGCATTTT.